Listed here is a single TCR beta chain. This receptor's antigen is unknown. Within one base of it there is no much larger clone, and no base qualities were kept. The cysteine opens and the phenylalanine closes a CDR3 of 17 amino acids. Only the CDR3 DNA stays, 51 bases, in frame from base 1. For CDR1 and CDR2, the germline V gene lists MNHEY and SVGEGT. Trimming removed 6 bases from V and 5 bases from J, leaving 22 bases between the germline ends. This entry belongs to a study of Ad26.COV2.S vaccination and SARS-CoV-2 variants (dated by TCRdb to the early 2020s). Regarding the research as a whole: Donors in the vaccine arm were drawn from COV1001, a multicentre, randomized, double-blind, placebo-controlled phase I-IIa trial testing Ad26.COV2.S in healthy adults. Dosing of Ad26.COV2.S was intramuscular, at either 5x10^10 or 1x10^11 viral particles, delivered as one shot or as two shots spaced 56 days apart. Sequencing of the TCRbeta repertoire served to evaluate the specificity and breadth of SARS-CoV-2-reactive T cell receptors following Ad26.COV2.S vaccination. The TCR-sequenced set comprised approximately 30 samples: roughly 19 Ad26.COV2.S vaccine recipients, 5 placebo recipients and 8 SARS-CoV-2 convalescent individuals. Trial participants were randomized into five groups of five, in which low-dose or high-dose Ad26.COV2.S was given once or twice, or placebo was given on both occasions. Investigators remained blinded to trial group allocation during experiments and outcome assessment. General study outcomes and caveats: The authors noted that the TCR breadth and depth analyses may have underestimated total T cell responses. Higher spike-specific TCR breadth was observed in Ad26.COV2.S recipients than in placebo recipients (P = 0.0014). Comparing responses between vaccine doses or regimens was not something the study was powered to do. Substantial breadth of spike-specific CD8+ and CD4+ T cell responses was reported after vaccination. Vaccine and placebo recipients had similar non-spike TCR breadth, a finding consistent with the vaccine containing only spike.

Taken with the paper, the label for treatment or condition translates to: around 19 received Ad26.COV2.S at low or high dose, single or two shots; about 5 received placebo; per-sample allocation not given. For vaccine and placebo recipients, repertoires were sequenced using samples collected on day 63 after the first injection. In Cohort 1b, more than 20 adults aged 18-55 years were enrolled at a single site in Boston, USA, between 29 July and 7 August 2020. Ad26.COV2.S was a replication-incompetent adenovirus type 26 vector expressing a prefusion-stabilized SARS-CoV-2 spike protein from the original Wuhan strain. TCRbeta CDR3 regions were sequenced with the immunoSEQ Assay. After extraction, genomic DNA underwent amplification by bias-controlled multiplex PCR, followed by high-throughput sequencing. The authors processed their data as follows. To quantify the absolute abundance of every unique TCRbeta CDR3 region, sequences were collapsed and filtered. Usable DNA was measured by amplifying reference genes present in all nucleated cells, and TCRbeta template counts were normalized to that usable DNA to estimate T cell fraction. Repertoire TCRs were annotated as SARS-CoV-2-specific by exact matching of V gene, CDR3 amino acid sequence and J gene to a known reactive TCR set. The reference SARS-CoV-2 TCR set was obtained from MIRA and was filtered for enrichment in COVID-19-positive ImmuneCODE repertoires, whereby public or cross-reactive TCRs were removed. Using the MIRA antigens, annotated TCRs were further analysed by specific ORF or by position within an ORF. Breadth was defined as the number of annotated unique rearrangements divided by the total number of unique productive rearrangements, and depth was defined as the summed frequency of the annotated unique rearrangements. Group comparisons of TCR breadth used two-sided Wilcoxon rank-sum tests. The source is immuneACCESS, and TCRdb retained only in-frame sequences with V and J called. Part of the clones is not carried over; for the studies checked, unresolved V genes explain less than half of this, and the remainder is unexplained. V and J calls and clone size are copied from that table; D and trimming were computed from the DNA. In all, the sample holds 290,000 or so clones, and 87% of those were seen once. The ten largest account for over 2.5% of the sample.

The source was peripheral blood, collected in a trial of Ad26.COV2.S vaccine versus placebo. This clonotype originated in a person aged 18-65 years who received the Ad26.COV2.S COVID-19 vaccine or a placebo. The chain is made from TRBV6-2 or TRBV6-3 and TRBJ2-2, and the D gene may be TRBD1, 6 bases matching. The CDR3 here reads CASSSDSGRLFTGELFF. The base sequence is TGTGCCAGCAGCTCGGACAGCGGTAGACTTTTTACCGGGGAGCTGTTTTTT.